This T cell receptor beta chain was found in a study of T cells after yellow fever vaccination. The V gene's germline CDR1 is SGHAT and CDR2 FQNNGV. This CDR3 spans 17 amino acids. Trimming shortened V by 5 bases and J by 5 bases, and 24 bases separated the two germline ends. TCRdb called the 5' RACE reads again in MiXCR, with one record for every CDR3 protein. The sample shows 300,000 to 400,000 distinct CDR3 sequences, roughly 4.3% of them seen only once. The sample consisted of PBMCs, taken 5 days after the yellow fever booster vaccination. This sequence was found in a young man who received the YFV17D yellow fever vaccine. The rearrangement uses TRBV11-2 and TRBJ2-5, with D possibly being TRBD1 (6 bases). This CDR3 is CASSPFDPGHLGETQYF. CDR3 nucleotides: TGTGCCAGCAGCCCTTTCGATCCGGGACACCTGGGGGAGACCCAGTACTTC.